This T cell receptor beta chain derives from a study of blood T cell repertoires in COVID-19. Across the whole study: COVID-19 samples from acute and convalescent phases originated in the United States, Italy and Spain.

As to this clone: Other DNA variants within this sample encode the same CDR3.

Produced via immunoSEQ multiplex PCR; TCRdb's table is partial and in-frame only. This table holds some 450,000 clones, approximately 88% found once. Seattle-derived patients entered the study during active infection and were followed longitudinally. Germline V gene sequence: CDR1 KGHSH, CDR2 LQKENI. V dropped 3 bases and J dropped 3; count of bases not matched to a gene: 3. The CDR3 extends over 14 amino acids. This receptor was identified in a woman between 50 and 59 years old with COVID-19, enrolled during active disease. The V gene is TRBV18, the J gene TRBJ1-1, with TRBD1 identical over 8 bases. Source material: peripheral blood. CDR3 loop: CASSPSTGDTEAFF. CDR3 coding DNA: TGTGCCAGCTCACCGTCGACAGGGGACACTGAAGCTTTCTTT.